This T cell receptor beta chain derives from a study of OX40 agonist ivuxolimab in advanced cancers. For context, the study as a whole: Ivuxolimab was a fully human IgG2 agonistic monoclonal antibody targeting the costimulatory receptor OX40 (CD134). The point of sequencing TCRbeta in the periphery was to test whether ivuxolimab changed TCR sequence diversity and drove clonal T-cell expansion. Three dose-escalation patients achieved partial responses, one with hepatocellular carcinoma and two with cutaneous melanoma. The monotherapy dose-escalation portion (N of about 49 patients) of the phase I ivuxolimab trial is reported in the paper. A male proportion of 75% to 85% and a mean age of approximately 58 years, ranging from about 23 to 90, were recorded for the dose-escalation cohort. Of the roughly 50 dose-escalation patients, hepatocellular carcinoma was present in about 20, melanoma in about 15, renal cell carcinoma in 9 and head and neck cancer in 9. Intravenous ivuxolimab was administered to patients every 2 weeks at six dose levels: 0.01, 0.1, 0.3, 1.5, 3 and 10 mg/kg. Patients were allowed to have had prior anti-PD-1, anti-PD-L1 or anti-CTLA-4 therapy, and approximately 37% of the dose-escalation patients had been treated with checkpoint inhibitors.

General study outcomes and caveats: At doses from 0.1 to 3.0 mg/kg, clonal expansion was seen in both CD4+ and CD8+ blood T cells between baseline and week 6. The antigen specificity of the clonally expanded peripheral T cells was not determined. In partial responders in the 0.1-3.0 mg/kg groups, normalized peripheral clonal expansion was found to be among the lowest, especially among CD8+ T cells. On average, CD8+ T cells showed more expanded clones than CD4+ T cells after ivuxolimab. Low levels of normalized T-cell clonal expansion were also seen in some patients who did not respond.

The trial excluded patients who had a history of autoimmune disease or who were on systemic immunosuppression. Peripheral blood for TCR sequencing was collected from all dose cohorts at baseline, on cycle 4 day 1, and on cycle 7 day 1. Samples came from an open-label, multicenter, first-in-human phase I dose-escalation trial of ivuxolimab. Adults with locally advanced or metastatic melanoma, renal cell, hepatocellular, or head and neck squamous cell carcinoma were enrolled in the trial. CD4+ and CD8+ T cells were sorted separately from peripheral blood before TCR sequencing. With respect to this clone: Its specific antigen is unknown. Per-base qualities were not stored, and no clone one base away is much larger.

Genomic DNA was extracted from sorted cells for sequencing of the TCRbeta CDR3 region. TCRbeta CDR3 regions were sequenced using the immunoSEQ Assay. Held by TCRdb, this immuneACCESS table contains in-frame sequences only and omits some clones. Under half of the omission traces to an unresolved V gene where checked; the cause of the rest is unknown. This sample comprises more than 75,000 clones, approximately 91% of them detected only once. The top ten constitute roughly 0.75% of the sample. The CDR3 goes from the cysteine to the phenylalanine over 13 residues. CDR3 DNA only is kept here, 39 bases in frame from base 1. Via the germline V gene, CDR1 is SGHRS and CDR2 YFSETQ. At the junction V is shortened by 7 bases and J by 6 bases, with 15 bases in between.

The rearranged segments are TRBV5-1 and TRBJ2-3; 6 matching bases give a weak D call of TRBD1. The sample in question was CD4+ or CD8+ T cells sorted from blood, obtained in a trial of the OX40 agonist ivuxolimab. The TCR was taken from an adult with an advanced solid tumor such as melanoma, head and neck, liver or kidney cancer. The bases are TGCGCCAGCCGACAGGACCCAGCGGATACGCAGTATTTT. Translated, it reads CASRQDPADTQYF.